This T cell receptor beta chain was captured by sequencing in a study of CD8 T cells in ankylosing spondylitis. This clonotype was seen more than once but under ten times. Its antigen is unidentified. Quantitative 5'-RACE with molecular barcodes produced the TCR beta libraries. TCRdb passed the 5' RACE reads through MiXCR, listing each CDR3 protein once. This sample carries about 840,000 distinct CDR3 sequences, approximately 10% of them seen once, and the ten largest clones take just over 0.5%. Study conclusions and caveats: Disease-associated clonotypes exhibited CD8+ identity and were relatively infrequent in peripheral blood. Clones linked to disease were reported to show significant enrichment in matched ankylosing spondylitis synovial fluid. Reports of some motif variants in reactive arthritis synovial fluid and blood predate this one. Among TCR beta sequences, a motif of roughly 8 highly homologous variants appeared characteristic of ankylosing spondylitis blood.

Germline V gives CDR1 SGHTA, CDR2 FQGNSA. Trimming pared 3 bases from V and 8 bases from J, leaving 11 bases between. This CDR3 has 12 amino acids. This sequence joins TRBV7-2 and TRBJ2-7; tentatively, D is TRBD1 or TRBD2 (5 bases each). What was sequenced was blood, either unsorted or a sorted T cell fraction (not recorded which). This TCR came from a male donor with ankylosing spondylitis. The CDR3 sequence is CASSFEGSKQYF. The CDR3 coding sequence is TGTGCCAGCAGCTTCGAGGGGAGTAAGCAGTACTTC. The entire variable domain, with the rest obtained from reference TRBV7-2 and TRBJ2-7, is as follows: GAGVSQSPSNKVTEKGKDVELRCDPISGHTALYWYRQSLGQGLEFLIYFQGNSAPDKSGLPSDRFSAERTGGSVSTLTIQRTQQEDSAVYLCASSFEGSKQYFGPGTRLTVT.